The entry below gives a single TCR beta chain sequence along with its context. This record belongs to a study of human T cells and chemical hapten exposure. About the research overall: Predominantly women, the patients had alopecia areata, totalis or universalis.

MiXCR, run by TCRdb on the RACE reads, gives a single entry per CDR3 protein. This table holds around 360,000 distinct CDR3 sequences, about 6.3% found once. Time point given: patch test 2, 6 weeks after DPC sensitization. Treatment meaning: therapeutic diphenylcyclopropenone sensitization with weekly scalp DPC. Germline loops: CDR1 KGHSH, CDR2 LQKENI. V was cut by 1 base and J by 3 bases, with 9 bases left in between. The CDR3 has 14 amino acids. This sequence was found in a woman aged 18-29 years with alopecia areata. Some clones in this sample may be carry-over from other donors' samples. The chain has TRBV18 and TRBJ1-2; TRBD1 is a possible D gene (5 bases). The sample here was whole blood, taken in connection with sensitization to the hapten diphenylcyclopropenone (DPC). CDR3 nucleotide sequence: TGTGCCAGCTCACCACTGGGGGAGGACTATGGCTACACCTTC. Its protein product is CASSPLGEDYGYTF. The full variable domain, its missing parts supplied by reference TRBV18 and TRBJ1-2, is NAGVMQNPRHLVRRRGQEARLRCSPMKGHSHVYWYRQLPEEGLKFMVYLQKENIIDESGMPKERFSAEFPKEGPSILRIQQVVRGDSAAYFCASSPLGEDYGYTFGSGTRLTVV.